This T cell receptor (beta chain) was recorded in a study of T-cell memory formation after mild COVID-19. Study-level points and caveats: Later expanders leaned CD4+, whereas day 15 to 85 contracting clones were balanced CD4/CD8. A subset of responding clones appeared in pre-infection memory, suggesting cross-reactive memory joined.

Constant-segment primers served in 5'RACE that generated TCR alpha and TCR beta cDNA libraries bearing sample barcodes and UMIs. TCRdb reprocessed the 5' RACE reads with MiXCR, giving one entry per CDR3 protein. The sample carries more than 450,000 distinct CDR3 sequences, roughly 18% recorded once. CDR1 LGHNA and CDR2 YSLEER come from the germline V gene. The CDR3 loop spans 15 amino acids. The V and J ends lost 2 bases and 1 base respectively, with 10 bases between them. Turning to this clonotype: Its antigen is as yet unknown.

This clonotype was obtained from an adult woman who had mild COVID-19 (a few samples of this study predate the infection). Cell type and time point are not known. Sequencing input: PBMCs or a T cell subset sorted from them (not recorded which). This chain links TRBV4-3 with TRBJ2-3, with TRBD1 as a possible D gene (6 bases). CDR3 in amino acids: CASSQHRVGTDTQYF. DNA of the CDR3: TGCGCCAGCAGCCAACACAGGGTAGGCACAGATACGCAGTATTTT.